The rows below give T cell receptor beta chains drawn from one sample of a study of blood T cell repertoires in COVID-19. Sequencing used immunoSEQ multiplex PCR; TCRdb keeps in-frame clones, though not all of them. The profile shows 200,000 to 250,000 clones, 80% of them singletons. The sequenced material came from peripheral blood. The source is a woman between 65 and 79 years old with acute or convalescent COVID-19. Both conserved end residues are part of each CDR3. A D gene is named only where the DNA matches it firmly. Size tells how often a clone was seen (once, few, many) or the class of an expanded clone, and some rows leave it out.

j_call | d_call | v_call | clone_size | cdr3_length | cdr3_nt | cdr3_aa
TRBJ1-5 | - | TRBV7-9 | - | 14 | TGTGCCAGCAGCCCCGGGAGGGAGGACCAGCCCCAGCATTTT | CASSPGREDQPQHF
TRBJ2-1 | TRBD2 | TRBV24-1 | - | 18 | TGTGCCACCAGTGTAGCTAGCGGGAGGCAGAGCTCCTACAATGAGCAGTTCTTC | CATSVASGRQSSYNEQFF
TRBJ1-6 | - | TRBV13 | once | 14 | TGTGCCAGCACACTTAGCTCCTATAATTCACCCCTCCACTTT | CASTLSSYNSPLHF
TRBJ1-2 | - | TRBV28 | - | 16 | TGTGCCAGCGATGGAACAAGTGGGACACTGAACTATGGCTACACCTTC | CASDGTSGTLNYGYTF
TRBJ1-5 | TRBD1 | TRBV27 | - | 16 | TGTGCCAGCAGTTTATCTGGGACAGCTAGCAATCAGCCCCAGCATTTT | CASSLSGTASNQPQHF
TRBJ2-1 | TRBD2 | TRBV27 | - | 15 | TGTGCCAGCAGTGTAATATCTAGCGGGAGAGGTGAGCAGTTCTTC | CASSVISSGRGEQFF
TRBJ2-3 | TRBD1 | TRBV18 | - | 15 | TGTGCCAGCTCACCGATGACAGGGAACACAGATACGCAGTATTTT | CASSPMTGNTDTQYF
TRBJ1-5 | - | TRBV19 | - | 15 | TGTGCCAGTAGTATAGTAGTCCTAGGCAATCAGCCCCAGCATTTT | CASSIVVLGNQPQHF
TRBJ2-2 | TRBD2 | TRBV19 | - | 17 | TGTGCCAGTACCCCGACTAGCGGGAGGATCAACACCGGGGAGCTGTTTTTT | CASTPTSGRINTGELFF
TRBJ1-2 | TRBD1 | TRBV27 | few | 15 | TGTGCCAGCAGTCGGACCGGGACAGGAGTCTATGGCTACACCTTC | CASSRTGTGVYGYTF
TRBJ2-7 | - | TRBV19 | few | 14 | TGTGCCAGTAGTAGGGGCCCTTACATGGCCGAGCAGTACTTC | CASSRGPYMAEQYF
TRBJ2-3 | TRBD2 | TRBV28 | - | 14 | TGTGCCAGCAGTCCGGGAGGTAGCACAGATACGCAGTATTTT | CASSPGGSTDTQYF
TRBJ1-1 | - | TRBV27 | - | 11 | TGTGCCATCGTAAGGGGAACTGAAGCTTTCTTT | CAIVRGTEAFF
TRBJ2-2 | - | TRBV14 | once | 15 | TGTGCCAGCAGCCAAAGGGGCCCTTACACCGGGGAGCTGTTTTTT | CASSQRGPYTGELFF
TRBJ1-2 | - | TRBV6-5 | - | 13 | TGTGCCAGCAGCCTTGACAGGAACTATGGCTACACCTTC | CASSLDRNYGYTF
TRBJ2-3 | - | TRBV7-8 | - | 12 | TGTGCCAGCAGCTGGGCCCCAGATACGCAGTATTTT | CASSWAPDTQYF
TRBJ2-7 | TRBD2 | TRBV4-2 | - | 15 | TGTGCCAGCAGCCAAGTAGTGGGAGGGCTGTACGAGCAGTACTTC | CASSQVVGGLYEQYF
TRBJ2-2 | - | TRBV7-2 | - | 14 | TGTGCCAGCAGCTTAACGGGAGTTACCGGGGAGCTGTTTTTT | CASSLTGVTGELFF
TRBJ2-2 | TRBD2 | TRBV3-1/TRBV3-2 | - | 15 | TGTGCCAGCATCCCGGGGAGCGGGACCACCGGGGAGCTGTTTTTT | CASIPGSGTTGELFF
TRBJ2-7 | TRBD1 | TRBV5-5 | - | 13 | TGTGCCAGCAGATTGGGACAGCAGTACGAGCAGTACTTC | CASRLGQQYEQYF
TRBJ2-1 | - | TRBV6-5 | - | 16 | TGTGCCAGCAGTTACTCTATACTAGCTCAATACAATGAGCAGTTCTTC | CASSYSILAQYNEQFF
TRBJ1-5 | - | TRBV28 | - | 14 | TGTGCCAGCAGTTTATCACACAGCGGTCAGCCCCAGCATTTT | CASSLSHSGQPQHF
TRBJ1-1 | - | TRBV5-1 | - | 14 | TGCGCCAGCAGCTCATTCGGGTCGCACACTGAAGCTTTCTTT | CASSSFGSHTEAFF
TRBJ1-5 | - | TRBV27 | - | 15 | TGTGCCAGCAGTTTAGAGGGCGGTAGCAATCAGCCCCAGCATTTT | CASSLEGGSNQPQHF
TRBJ2-1 | TRBD1 | TRBV28 | - | 17 | TGTGCCAGCAGATCCAGGACAGGGGGCAGATCCTACAATGAGCAGTTCTTC | CASRSRTGGRSYNEQFF
TRBJ2-2 | TRBD2 | TRBV19 | - | 23 | TGTGCCAGTAGTATGATATTGGGCTTTAGGATAGCGGGAGGGCCGGGTCGTACCGGGGAGCTGTTTTTT | CASSMILGFRIAGGPGRTGELFF
TRBJ2-1 | TRBD2 | TRBV7-9 | - | 17 | TGTGCCAGCAGCTTAGTGGGTTTCAGCGGGAGGGCGGGTGAGCAGTTCTTC | CASSLVGFSGRAGEQFF
TRBJ2-7 | TRBD2 | TRBV18 | - | 18 | TGTGCCAGCTCACAGGGGCGGACTAGCGGGAGGAGTTCCTACGAGCAGTACTTC | CASSQGRTSGRSSYEQYF
TRBJ2-7 | - | TRBV5-6 | - | 18 | TGTGCCAGCAGCTTGTATGGGGCAAGACAGGCCACCTCCTACGAGCAGTACTTC | CASSLYGARQATSYEQYF
TRBJ2-5 | - | TRBV21-1 | - | 15 | TGTGCCAGCAGCAAGCCCGGGACAGGGTACGAGACCCAGTACTTC | CASSKPGTGYETQYF
TRBJ2-2 | - | TRBV27 | - | 18 | TGTGCCAGCAGTCCAGGGACAACCCCGATGTGGGACACCGGGGAGCTGTTTTTT | CASSPGTTPMWDTGELFF
TRBJ2-5 | - | TRBV7-3 | once | 13 | TGTGCCAGCAGCTTGGGCTCAGAAGAGACCCAGTACTTC | CASSLGSEETQYF
TRBJ2-5 | - | TRBV28 | - | 13 | TGTGCCAGCAGTTTAGACTTACAAGAGACCCAGTACTTC | CASSLDLQETQYF
TRBJ2-1 | TRBD1 | TRBV7-3 | - | 14 | TGTGCCAGCAGCCGCGACAGGGGGTCGGGAGAGCAGTTCTTC | CASSRDRGSGEQFF
TRBJ2-2 | - | TRBV5-4 | - | 14 | TGTGCCAGCAGCGGAACTCAGGGTCACGGGGAGCTGTTTTTT | CASSGTQGHGELFF
TRBJ1-2 | - | TRBV28 | - | 12 | TGTGCCAGCAGTCTCCAGGGGAGCGGCTACACCTTC | CASSLQGSGYTF
TRBJ2-5 | - | TRBV30 | - | 12 | TGTGCCTCCACAGACAGACAAGAGACCCAGTACTTC | CASTDRQETQYF
TRBJ1-1 | TRBD1 | TRBV10-3 | - | 16 | TGTGCCACCGTACAGGGGGCAGGGGGGATGAACACTGAAGCTTTCTTT | CATVQGAGGMNTEAFF
TRBJ1-2 | TRBD1 | TRBV18 | - | 17 | TGTGCCAGCTCACTTGGACAGGGGGCGCTTACTAACTATGGCTACACCTTC | CASSLGQGALTNYGYTF
TRBJ2-2 | TRBD1 | TRBV4-1 | - | 14 | TGCGCCAGCAGCCTGGGACAGGGGCCCGGGGAGCTGTTTTTT | CASSLGQGPGELFF
TRBJ1-2 | - | TRBV28 | - | 15 | TGTGCCAGCAGTTTATCTTCTGGGCAAGGCTATGGCTACACCTTC | CASSLSSGQGYGYTF
TRBJ1-1 | - | TRBV30 | - | 13 | TGTGCCTGGAGTGACGGGGGTTGGGCTGAAGCTTTCTTT | CAWSDGGWAEAFF
TRBJ2-2 | TRBD2 | TRBV5-1 | - | 16 | TGCGCCAGCAGCTTGGAACTAGCGGGCGACACCGGGGAGCTGTTTTTT | CASSLELAGDTGELFF
TRBJ1-3 | - | TRBV6-5 | - | 13 | TGTGCCAGCCGGGGAAGCTCTGGAAACACCATATATTTT | CASRGSSGNTIYF
TRBJ2-1 | TRBD2 | TRBV9 | - | 15 | TGTGCCAGCAGCCCCCGCCCGGGAGGGCCCGGTGAGCAGTTCTTC | CASSPRPGGPGEQFF